The rows below give T cell receptor beta chains drawn from one sample of a study of shared clonotypes between healthy human individuals. TCRdb's copy holds only in-frame clones and misses some; the assay was immunoSEQ multiplex PCR. The sample records 500,000 to 650,000 clones, around 76% being singletons. The sequenced sample consisted of PBMCs. Receptors were obtained from a woman in her thirties or forties in good health. Some clones in this sample may be carry-over from other donors' samples. CDR3s include the opening cysteine and the closing phenylalanine or tryptophan. The D gene is left open where the match is weak. Some rows have no size entry. The others give once, few or many, or a class for an expanded clone.

V	size	D	J	CDR3	DNA
TRBV29-1	-	TRBD2	TRBJ2-1	CSVQTSGRLDEQFF	TGCAGCGTGCAGACTAGCGGGAGGCTCGATGAGCAGTTCTTC
TRBV7-8	-	TRBD1	TRBJ2-7	CASSKGQGYEQYF	TGTGCCAGCAGTAAGGGACAGGGGTACGAGCAGTACTTC
TRBV28	-	-	TRBJ2-6	CASSELSGANVLTF	TGTGCCAGCAGTGAACTCTCTGGGGCCAACGTCCTGACTTTC
TRBV11-2	once	TRBD2	TRBJ2-2	CASSLRGAGGWTGELFF	TGTGCCAGCAGCTTACGGGGAGCGGGAGGGTGGACCGGGGAGCTGTTTTTT
TRBV18	-	-	TRBJ1-5	CASSRTVNSNQPQHF	TGTGCCAGCTCACGGACAGTAAATAGCAATCAGCCCCAGCATTTT
TRBV19	-	-	TRBJ2-5	CASRPSGQRRETQYF	TGTGCCAGTAGGCCATCGGGACAACGTCGGGAGACCCAGTACTTC
TRBV7-6	-	-	TRBJ2-7	CASSPRGGGSYEQYF	TGTGCCAGCAGCCCCAGGGGGGGTGGCTCCTACGAGCAGTACTTC
TRBV19	-	TRBD1	TRBJ2-7	CASSIIGTGAYEQYF	TGTGCCAGTAGTATCATCGGGACAGGGGCCTACGAGCAGTACTTC
TRBV28	-	TRBD1	TRBJ2-7	CASSFGGTGAYEQYF	TGTGCCAGCAGTTTTGGGGGGACAGGCGCCTACGAGCAGTACTTC
TRBV10-3	-	-	TRBJ1-3	CAISDTGKYGNTIYF	TGTGCCATCAGTGACACAGGGAAGTATGGAAACACCATATATTTT
TRBV28	-	-	TRBJ1-2	CASSLLLSWGVFGYGYTF	TGTGCCAGCAGTTTATTACTTTCGTGGGGGGTTTTTGGCTATGGCTACACCTTC
TRBV6-6	-	TRBD2	TRBJ2-1	CASSYSMTSAYNEQFF	TGTGCCAGCAGTTACTCGATGACTAGCGCCTACAATGAGCAGTTCTTC
TRBV7-9	-	-	TRBJ2-3	CASSPGVRWGQDTQYF	TGTGCCAGCAGCCCTGGGGTGCGCTGGGGGCAAGATACGCAGTATTTT
TRBV5-6	-	TRBD2	TRBJ2-5	CASSPLTSGSQETQYF	TGTGCCAGCAGCCCACTGACTAGCGGAAGCCAAGAGACCCAGTACTTC
TRBV2	-	-	TRBJ1-1	CASSVAGRTEAFF	TGTGCCAGCAGTGTCGCAGGGAGGACTGAAGCTTTCTTT
TRBV19	once	-	TRBJ1-2	CASRGGRGGYTF	TGTGCCAGTAGGGGGGGGCGCGGTGGCTACACCTTC
TRBV27	-	-	TRBJ2-3	CASLLSRTASTDTQYF	TGTGCCAGCCTACTCTCCAGGACAGCTAGCACAGATACGCAGTATTTT